This T cell receptor beta chain was obtained from a study of T cell clones after liver transplantation. Study summary: Samples came pre-transplant, pre-randomization before withdrawal, and post-randomization after withdrawal ended. Whole-study results and caveats: In most of the 8 subjects, circulating graft-donor-reactive CD4 TCRbeta sequences fell significantly after transplant. The donor-reactive repertoire was only partly measurable in a couple of subjects, lacking donor cells.

As regards this clone: Its antigen is not identified.

Produced via immunoSEQ multiplex PCR; TCRdb's table is partial and in-frame only. This table holds 95,000 to 110,000 clones, approximately 78% found once. CDR1 is MNHEY, CDR2 SMNVEV, per germline (reference sequence). Trimming left V 0 bases short and J 10 bases short, with 11 bases between. This CDR3 contains 13 residues. Unstimulated PBMCs were sorted into CD3+CD4+ and CD3+CD8+ populations. The sequencing here drew on CD4+ T cells from blood, taken before liver transplant. The sequence came from a human donor who received a liver transplant. The V call is TRBV27, the J call TRBJ2-3; D is unresolved. The CDR3 loop reads CASSLSPLLAQYF. CDR3 DNA: TGTGCCAGCAGTTTATCGCCCCTTCTTGCGCAGTATTTT.